The rows below give T cell receptor beta chains drawn from one sample of a study of blood T cell repertoires in COVID-19. Using immunoSEQ multiplex PCR, the repertoire was profiled, and TCRdb retains in-frame clones only, with some absent. Of 85,000 to 100,000 clones listed, roughly 85% were seen once; the top ten hold 25% to 35%. Input material: peripheral blood. These receptors came from a man aged 45-65 years with active or convalescent COVID-19. Both conserved end residues are part of each CDR3. Fields, in order: J gene, V gene, CDR3 protein.

TRBJ1-1	TRBV11-2	CASSLDLGSRKAFF
TRBJ1-2	TRBV6-6	CASRGTGLYGYTF
TRBJ1-1	TRBV6-1	CASSEGYRGNAEAFF
TRBJ2-1	TRBV24-1	CATSDPRPGQGALNEQFF
TRBJ1-2	TRBV6-6	CASSYPTGDYGYTF
TRBJ2-5	TRBV30	CAWSTLRWEQETQYF
TRBJ1-4	TRBV9	CASSALQGGEKLFF
TRBJ1-5	TRBV10-3	CAISPGQGNQPQHF
TRBJ2-5	TRBV5-4	CASSPGQGFGTQYF
TRBJ2-3	TRBV18	CASSPPLAGSTQYF
TRBJ2-7	TRBV28	CASSLPTSREQYF
TRBJ2-5	TRBV2	CASSETQATSRTQQETQYF
TRBJ2-7	TRBV28	CASGDSGSYEQYF
TRBJ1-2	TRBV3-1/TRBV3-2	CASSQAGGQGRGYTF
TRBJ1-1	TRBV11-2	CASSYSTRSNTEAFF
TRBJ2-4	TRBV5-6	CASSLRDREQYF
TRBJ1-4	TRBV27	CASSLIGASAANEKLFF
TRBJ2-1	TRBV12-5	CASGLTRTGDNNEQFF
TRBJ2-1	TRBV29-1	CSVDRADSYNEQFF
TRBJ1-5	TRBV19	CASTSWGEGRNQPQHF
TRBJ2-5	TRBV19	CASSIRGGYQETQYF
TRBJ2-5	TRBV7-9	CASSPHLGTGPETQYF
TRBJ1-2	TRBV30	CAWSVRRNYGYTF
TRBJ1-2	TRBV5-6	CASSSPPPGAYGYTF
TRBJ1-4	TRBV6-1	CASSETTTNEKLFF
TRBJ2-7	TRBV29-1	CSVGDGGREQYF
TRBJ2-3	TRBV5-1	CASSLAVSNTQYF
TRBJ1-5	TRBV12-1	CASSSAGTGGNQPQHF
TRBJ1-1	TRBV5-1	CASSLAFQGVEAFF
TRBJ2-5	TRBV6-4	CASSDFLAEQETQYF
TRBJ1-1	TRBV19	CASSPRDRSLNTEAFF
TRBJ2-3	TRBV18	CASSPRASGSTDTQYF
TRBJ1-5	TRBV2	CASSESWTGKGQPQHF
TRBJ1-5	TRBV20-1	CSASKRAWGLNQPQHF
TRBJ2-1	TRBV7-8	CASSFLFVPGLAGAGGNEQFF
TRBJ1-3	TRBV5-1	CASSLQGHGNTIYF
TRBJ2-5	TRBV6-2/TRBV6-3	CASSERAGAGETQYF
TRBJ2-3	TRBV3-1/TRBV3-2	CASSQGLQTDTQYF
TRBJ2-7	TRBV5-4	CASSFGRGEYEQYF
TRBJ2-1	TRBV5-1	CASSQASGSGNEQFF
TRBJ2-4	TRBV5-1	CASSLGQAIAKNIQYF
TRBJ2-3	TRBV7-2	CASSLNRAGGPLDTQYF
TRBJ2-2	TRBV5-4	CASSLDFNTGELFF
TRBJ2-3	TRBV25-1	CASSELGAGGQYF
TRBJ2-7	TRBV7-2	CASSLRLAGYEQYF
TRBJ1-5	TRBV7-6	CASSFGIDLDPPQHF
TRBJ2-7	TRBV25-1	CASSSVSYEQYF
TRBJ2-5	TRBV29-1	CSVAQVSETQYF
TRBJ2-7	TRBV24-1	CATSAGGTGVYEQYF
TRBJ2-5	TRBV5-1	CASSAGTSGGPPETQYF
TRBJ2-5	TRBV4-1	CASSHVDSTLGLAAGGETQYF